The clone carrying this TCR beta chain was detected many times. The data originate from a study of T cells in Graves' hyperthyroidism and ophthalmopathy. TCR beta CDR3 regions were amplified from RNA transcripts. An initial round of RT-PCR targeting the TCR CDR3 relied on the HTBI primer set. MiXCR, applied by TCRdb to the multiplex PCR reads, yields one record per CDR3 protein. The repertoire holds around 520,000 distinct CDR3 sequences, with less than 25% as singletons. The length of the CDR3 is 14 residues. V lost 1 base and J lost 1, with 10 bases in between. CDR1 is SQVTM and CDR2 is ANQGSEA in the germline V gene. Inclusion characteristics of ophthalmopathy patients comprised a Clinical Activity Score of at least 3, a NOSPECS grade of at least 4, and duration under 3 months. Lactation, pregnancy, other autoimmune disease or uncontrolled infection excluded patients. Each diagnosis was grounded in clinical symptoms, serum thyroxine and TRAb, thyroid ultrasound, and orbital computed tomography.

The source material was blood. The chain combines TRBV29-1 with TRBJ1-1; no firm D call. This clonotype was sampled from a woman aged 25-40 years with Graves' ophthalmopathy. The CDR3 loop reads CSVEVGNGNTEAFF. In DNA form, the CDR3 reads TGCAGCGTTGAAGTAGGAAACGGGAACACTGAAGCTTTCTTT. Full variable domain (rest looked up from reference TRBV29-1 and TRBJ1-1): SAVISQKPSRDICQRGTSLTIQCQVDSQVTMMFWYRQQPGQSLTLIATANQGSEATYESGFVIDKFPISRPNLTFSTLTVSNMSPEDSSIYLCSVEVGNGNTEAFFGQGTRLTVV.